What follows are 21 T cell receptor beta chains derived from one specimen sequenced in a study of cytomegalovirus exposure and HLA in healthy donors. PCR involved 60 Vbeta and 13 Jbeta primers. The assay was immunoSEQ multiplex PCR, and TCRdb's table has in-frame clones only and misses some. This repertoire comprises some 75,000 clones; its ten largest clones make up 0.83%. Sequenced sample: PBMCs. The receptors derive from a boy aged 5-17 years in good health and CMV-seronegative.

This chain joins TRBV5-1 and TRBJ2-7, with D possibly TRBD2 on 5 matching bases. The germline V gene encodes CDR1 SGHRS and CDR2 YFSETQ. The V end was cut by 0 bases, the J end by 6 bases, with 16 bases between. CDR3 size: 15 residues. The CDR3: CASSLDGVMVGEQYF. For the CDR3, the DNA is TGCGCCAGCAGCTTGGACGGGGTTATGGTGGGCGAGCAGTACTTC.

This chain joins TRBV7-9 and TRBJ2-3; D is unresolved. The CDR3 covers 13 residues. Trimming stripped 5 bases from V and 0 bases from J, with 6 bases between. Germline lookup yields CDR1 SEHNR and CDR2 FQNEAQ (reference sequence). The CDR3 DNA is TGTGCCAGCAGCCTCGGGAGCACAGATACGCAGTATTTT. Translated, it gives CASSLGSTDTQYF. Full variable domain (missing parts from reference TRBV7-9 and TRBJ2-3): DTGVSQNPRHKITKRGQNVTFRCDPISEHNRLYWYRQTLGQGPEFLTYFQNEAQLEKSRLLSDRFSAERPKGSFSTLEIQRTEQGDSAMYLCASSLGSTDTQYFGPGTRLTVL.

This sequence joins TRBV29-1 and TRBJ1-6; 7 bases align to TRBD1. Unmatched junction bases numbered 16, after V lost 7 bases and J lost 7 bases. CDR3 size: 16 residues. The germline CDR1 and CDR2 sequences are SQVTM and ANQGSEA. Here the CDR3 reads CSGDLKQGPPNSPLHF. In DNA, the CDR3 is TGCAGCGGGGATTTAAAACAGGGGCCCCCGAATTCACCCCTCCACTTT.

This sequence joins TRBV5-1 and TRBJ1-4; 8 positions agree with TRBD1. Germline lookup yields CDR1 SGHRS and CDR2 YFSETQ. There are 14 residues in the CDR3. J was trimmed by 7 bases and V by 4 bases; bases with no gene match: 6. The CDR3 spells CASSNGQGLEKLFF. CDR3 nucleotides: TGCGCCAGCAGCAATGGACAGGGTCTTGAAAAACTGTTTTTT.

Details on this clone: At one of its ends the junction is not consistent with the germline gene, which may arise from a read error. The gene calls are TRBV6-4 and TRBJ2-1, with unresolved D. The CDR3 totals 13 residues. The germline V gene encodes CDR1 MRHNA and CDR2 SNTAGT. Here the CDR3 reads CASSENSDNEQFF. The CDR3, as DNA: TGTGCCAGCAGTGAAAACTCCGACAATGAGCAGTTCTTC.

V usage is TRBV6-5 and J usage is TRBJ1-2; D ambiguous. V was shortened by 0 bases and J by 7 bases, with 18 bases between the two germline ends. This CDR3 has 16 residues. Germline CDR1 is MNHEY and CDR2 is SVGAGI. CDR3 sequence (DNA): TGTGCCAGCAGTTACTCAATAAACACCCGGGGTGGTGGCTACACCTTC. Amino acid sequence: CASSYSINTRGGGYTF.

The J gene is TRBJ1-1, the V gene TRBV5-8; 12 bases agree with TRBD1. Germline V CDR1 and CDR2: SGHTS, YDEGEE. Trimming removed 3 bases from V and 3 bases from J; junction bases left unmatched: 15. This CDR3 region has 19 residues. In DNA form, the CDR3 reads TGTGCCAGCAGCTCGTACCCTGGGACAGGGGGCGGCTGGTACACTGAAGCTTTCTTT. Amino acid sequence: CASSSYPGTGGGWYTEAFF.

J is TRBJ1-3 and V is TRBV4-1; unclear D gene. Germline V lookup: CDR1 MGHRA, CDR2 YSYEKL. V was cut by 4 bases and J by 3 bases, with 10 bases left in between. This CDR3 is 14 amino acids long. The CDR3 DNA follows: TGCGCCAGCAGCCCTTCGGGGTTTGGAAACACCATATATTTT. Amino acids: CASSPSGFGNTIYF.

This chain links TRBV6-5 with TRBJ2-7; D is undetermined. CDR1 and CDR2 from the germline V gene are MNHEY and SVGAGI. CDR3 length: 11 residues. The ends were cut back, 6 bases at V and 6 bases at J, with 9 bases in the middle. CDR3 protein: CASSGVREQYF. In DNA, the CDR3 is TGTGCCAGCAGCGGAGTGCGCGAGCAGTACTTC.

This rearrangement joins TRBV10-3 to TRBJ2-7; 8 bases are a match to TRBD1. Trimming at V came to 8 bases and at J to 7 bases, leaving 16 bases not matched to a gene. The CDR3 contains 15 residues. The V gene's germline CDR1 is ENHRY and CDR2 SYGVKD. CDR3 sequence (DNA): TGTGCCATCTCTTCGGCGGCAGGGGGCTCGGGGGAGCAGTACTTC. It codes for CAISSAAGGSGEQYF.

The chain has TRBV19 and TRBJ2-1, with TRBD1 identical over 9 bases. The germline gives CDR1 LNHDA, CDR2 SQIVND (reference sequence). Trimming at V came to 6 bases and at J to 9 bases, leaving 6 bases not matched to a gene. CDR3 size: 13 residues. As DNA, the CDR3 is TGTGCCAGTAGACAGGGGGCGCAGGGTGAGCAGTTCTTC. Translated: CASRQGAQGEQFF.

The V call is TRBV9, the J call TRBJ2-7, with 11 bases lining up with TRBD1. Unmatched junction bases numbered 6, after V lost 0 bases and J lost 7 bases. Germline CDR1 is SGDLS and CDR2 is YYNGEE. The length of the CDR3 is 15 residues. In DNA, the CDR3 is TGTGCCAGCAGCGTAGTAGGGACAGGGGGGCAAGAGCAGTACTTC. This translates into CASSVVGTGGQEQYF.

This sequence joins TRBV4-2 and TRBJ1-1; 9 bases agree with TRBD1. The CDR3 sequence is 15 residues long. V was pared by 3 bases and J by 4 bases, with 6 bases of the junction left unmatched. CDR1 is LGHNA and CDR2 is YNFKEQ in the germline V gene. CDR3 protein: CASSHKTGGGTEAFF. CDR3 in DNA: TGTGCCAGCAGCCACAAGACAGGGGGTGGCACTGAAGCTTTCTTT.

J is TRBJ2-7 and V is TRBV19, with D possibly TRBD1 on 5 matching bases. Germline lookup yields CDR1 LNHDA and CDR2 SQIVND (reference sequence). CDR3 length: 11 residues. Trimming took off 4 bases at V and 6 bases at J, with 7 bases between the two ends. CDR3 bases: TGTGCCAGTAGTACAGGGATCGAGCAGTACTTC. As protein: CASSTGIEQYF.

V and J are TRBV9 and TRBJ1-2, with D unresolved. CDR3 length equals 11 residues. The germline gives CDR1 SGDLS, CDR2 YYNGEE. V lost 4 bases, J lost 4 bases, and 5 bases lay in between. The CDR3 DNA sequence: TGTGCCAGCAGCAGCCCCTATGGCTACACCTTC. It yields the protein CASSSPYGYTF.

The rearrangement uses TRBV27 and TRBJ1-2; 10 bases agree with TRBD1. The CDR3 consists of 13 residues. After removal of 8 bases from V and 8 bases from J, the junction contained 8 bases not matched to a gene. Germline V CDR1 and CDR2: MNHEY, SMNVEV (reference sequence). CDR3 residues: CASGRDRGTGYTF. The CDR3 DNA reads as TGTGCCAGCGGAAGGGACAGGGGTACAGGCTACACCTTC.

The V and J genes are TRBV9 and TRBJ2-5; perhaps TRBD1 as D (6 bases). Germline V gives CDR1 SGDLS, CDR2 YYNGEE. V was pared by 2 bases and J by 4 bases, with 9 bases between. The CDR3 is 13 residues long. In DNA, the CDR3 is TGTGCCAGCAGCGTGGGGGCAGGAGAGACCCAGTACTTC. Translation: CASSVGAGETQYF. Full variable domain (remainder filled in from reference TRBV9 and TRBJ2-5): DSGVTQTPKHLITATGQRVTLRCSPRSGDLSVYWYQQSLDQGLQFLIQYYNGEERAKGNILERFSAQQFPDLHSELNLSSLELGDSALYFCASSVGAGETQYFGPGTRLLVL.

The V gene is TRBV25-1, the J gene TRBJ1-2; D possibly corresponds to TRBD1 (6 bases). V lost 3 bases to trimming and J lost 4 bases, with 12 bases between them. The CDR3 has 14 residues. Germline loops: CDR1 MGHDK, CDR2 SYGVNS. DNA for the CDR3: TGTGCCAGCAGTGATCTTAAACAGGGCTATGGCTACACCTTC. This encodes CASSDLKQGYGYTF.

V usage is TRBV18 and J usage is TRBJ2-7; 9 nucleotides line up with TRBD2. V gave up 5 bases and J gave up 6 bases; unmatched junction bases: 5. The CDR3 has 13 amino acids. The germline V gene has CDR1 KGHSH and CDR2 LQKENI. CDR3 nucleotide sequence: TGTGCCAGCTCAGTAGCGGGAGAGGCCGAGCAGTACTTC. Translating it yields CASSVAGEAEQYF. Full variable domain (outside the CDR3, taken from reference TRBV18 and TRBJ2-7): NAGVMQNPRHLVRRRGQEARLRCSPMKGHSHVYWYRQLPEEGLKFMVYLQKENIIDESGMPKERFSAEFPKEGPSILRIQQVVRGDSAAYFCASSVAGEAEQYFGPGTRLTVT.

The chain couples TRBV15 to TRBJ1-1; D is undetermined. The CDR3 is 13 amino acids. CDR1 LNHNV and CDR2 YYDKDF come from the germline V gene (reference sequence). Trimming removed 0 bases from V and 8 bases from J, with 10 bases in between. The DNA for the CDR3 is TGTGCCACCAGCAGAGATACAAGAATGGAAGCTTTCTTT. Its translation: CATSRDTRMEAFF.

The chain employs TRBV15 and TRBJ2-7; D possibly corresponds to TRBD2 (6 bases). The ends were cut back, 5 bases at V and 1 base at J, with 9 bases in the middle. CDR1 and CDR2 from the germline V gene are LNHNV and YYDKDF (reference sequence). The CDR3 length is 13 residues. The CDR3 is CATSSRESYEQYF. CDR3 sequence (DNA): TGTGCCACCAGCTCACGGGAGTCCTACGAGCAGTACTTC.